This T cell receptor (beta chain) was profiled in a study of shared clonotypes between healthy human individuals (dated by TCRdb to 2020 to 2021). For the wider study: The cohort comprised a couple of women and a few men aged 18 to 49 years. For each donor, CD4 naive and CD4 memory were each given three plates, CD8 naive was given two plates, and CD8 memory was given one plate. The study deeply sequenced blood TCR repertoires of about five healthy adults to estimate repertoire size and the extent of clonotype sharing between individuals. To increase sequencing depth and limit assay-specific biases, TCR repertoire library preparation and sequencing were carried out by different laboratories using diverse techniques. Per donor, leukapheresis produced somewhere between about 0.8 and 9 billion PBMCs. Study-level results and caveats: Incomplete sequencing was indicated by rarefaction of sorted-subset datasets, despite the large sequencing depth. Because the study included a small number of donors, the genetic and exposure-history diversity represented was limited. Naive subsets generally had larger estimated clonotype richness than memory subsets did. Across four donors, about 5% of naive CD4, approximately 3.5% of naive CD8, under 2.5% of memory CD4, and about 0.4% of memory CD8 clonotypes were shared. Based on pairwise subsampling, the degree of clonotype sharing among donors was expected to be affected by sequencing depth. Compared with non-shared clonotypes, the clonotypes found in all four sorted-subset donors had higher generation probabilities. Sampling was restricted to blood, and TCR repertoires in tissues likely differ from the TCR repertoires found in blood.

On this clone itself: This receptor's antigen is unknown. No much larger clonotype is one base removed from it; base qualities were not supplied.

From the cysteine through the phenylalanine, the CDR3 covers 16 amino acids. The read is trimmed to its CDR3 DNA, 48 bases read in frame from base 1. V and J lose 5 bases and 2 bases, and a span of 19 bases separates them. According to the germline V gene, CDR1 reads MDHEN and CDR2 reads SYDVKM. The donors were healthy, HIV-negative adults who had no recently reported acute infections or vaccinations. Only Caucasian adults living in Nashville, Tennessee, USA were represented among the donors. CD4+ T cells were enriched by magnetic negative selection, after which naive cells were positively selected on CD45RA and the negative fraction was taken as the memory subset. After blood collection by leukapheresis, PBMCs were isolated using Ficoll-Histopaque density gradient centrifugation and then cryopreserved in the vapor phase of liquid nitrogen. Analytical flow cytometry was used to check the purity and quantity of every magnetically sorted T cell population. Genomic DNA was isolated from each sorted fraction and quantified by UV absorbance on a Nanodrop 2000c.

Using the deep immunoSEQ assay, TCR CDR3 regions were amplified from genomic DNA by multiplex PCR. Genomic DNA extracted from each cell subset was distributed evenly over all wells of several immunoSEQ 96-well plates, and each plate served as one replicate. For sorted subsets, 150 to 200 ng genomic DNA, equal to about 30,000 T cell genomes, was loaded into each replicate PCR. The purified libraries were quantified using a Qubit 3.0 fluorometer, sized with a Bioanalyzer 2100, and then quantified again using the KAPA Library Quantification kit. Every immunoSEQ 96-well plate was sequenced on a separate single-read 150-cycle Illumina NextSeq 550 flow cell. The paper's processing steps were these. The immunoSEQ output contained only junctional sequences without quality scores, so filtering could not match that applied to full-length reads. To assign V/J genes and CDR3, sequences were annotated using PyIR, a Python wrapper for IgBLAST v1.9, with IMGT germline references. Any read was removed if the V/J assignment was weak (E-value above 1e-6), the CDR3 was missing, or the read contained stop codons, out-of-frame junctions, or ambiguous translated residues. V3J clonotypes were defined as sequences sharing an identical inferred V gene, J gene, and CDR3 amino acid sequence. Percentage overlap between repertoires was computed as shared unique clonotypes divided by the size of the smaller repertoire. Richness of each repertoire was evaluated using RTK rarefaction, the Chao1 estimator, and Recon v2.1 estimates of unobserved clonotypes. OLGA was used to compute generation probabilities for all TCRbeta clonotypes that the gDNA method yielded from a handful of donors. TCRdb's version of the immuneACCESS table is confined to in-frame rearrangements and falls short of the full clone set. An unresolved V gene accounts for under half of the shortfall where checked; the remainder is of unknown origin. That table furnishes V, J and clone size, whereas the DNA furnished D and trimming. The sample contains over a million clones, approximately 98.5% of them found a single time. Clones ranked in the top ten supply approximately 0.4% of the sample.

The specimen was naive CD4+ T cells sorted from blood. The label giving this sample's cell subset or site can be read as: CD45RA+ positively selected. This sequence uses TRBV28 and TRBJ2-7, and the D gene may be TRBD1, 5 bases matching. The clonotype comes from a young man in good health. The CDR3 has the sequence CASSVSAGFKAYEQYF. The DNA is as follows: TGTGCCAGCAGTGTATCGGCAGGGTTTAAGGCCTACGAGCAGTACTTC.